A single sample gave rise to the 14 T cell receptor beta chains below, sequenced in a study of cytomegalovirus exposure and HLA in healthy donors. It was with 60 Vbeta and 13 Jbeta primers that the PCR ran. The data were produced by immunoSEQ multiplex PCR, yet TCRdb's version contains in-frame clones alone and is incomplete. The profile shows 84,000 or so clones, about three quarters of them singletons. What was sequenced was PBMCs. The receptors were sampled from a boy between 10 and 17 years old in good health and CMV-seronegative.

The chain is built from TRBV7-8 and TRBJ1-6, with TRBD1 matching 9 bases. CDR3 size: 15 residues. Per the germline V gene, CDR1 is SGHVS and CDR2 is FQNEAQ. V trimming: 3 bases; J trimming: 9 bases; junction bases outside the gene matches: 6. Written as DNA, the CDR3 is TGTGCCAGCAGCTTCGGGACAGGGCGCGGTTCACCCCTCCACTTT. Encoded protein: CASSFGTGRGSPLHF.

V is TRBV25-1 and J is TRBJ1-5; the D is unclear. Germline CDR1 is MGHDK and CDR2 is SYGVNS. The CDR3 is 13 residues long. V was pared by 3 bases and J by 3 bases, with 6 bases between. The CDR3 DNA follows: TGTGCCAGCAGTGATCGGGACAATCAGCCCCAGCATTTT. Protein product: CASSDRDNQPQHF.

The genes are TRBV25-1 and TRBJ2-3; 15 bases match TRBD2. The CDR3 extends over 15 amino acids. The junction had 6 bases not matched to a gene; V was cut back by 8 bases and J by 6 bases. Germline loops: CDR1 MGHDK, CDR2 SYGVNS. CDR3 in amino acids: CASAGLAGGPDTQYF. CDR3 sequence (DNA): TGTGCCAGCGCAGGACTAGCGGGGGGGCCGGATACGCAGTATTTT.

J is TRBJ1-6 and V is TRBV19; a weak D match, TRBD1 (5 bases). V lost 6 bases, J lost 9 bases, and 12 bases lay in between. This CDR3 comprises 13 residues. Germline V gene data show CDR1 as LNHDA and CDR2 as SQIVND (reference sequence). CDR3: CASSRDLSSPLHF. The DNA for the CDR3 is TGTGCCAGTAGCAGGGACTTAAGTTCACCCCTCCACTTT. The full variable domain, completed using reference TRBV19 and TRBJ1-6, is DGGITQSPKYLFRKEGQNVTLSCEQNLNHDAMYWYRQDPGQGLRLIYYSQIVNDFQKGDIAEGYSVSREKKESFPLTVTSAQKNPTAFYLCASSRDLSSPLHFGNGTRLTVT.

This clone was counted a single time. V usage is TRBV6-5 and J usage is TRBJ2-2; D gene unclear. Germline CDR1 MNHEY, CDR2 SVGAGI. The CDR3 sequence is 13 residues long. Between the trimmed V and J ends, which lost 6 bases and 4 bases, there was a span of 9 bases. The CDR3 bases are TGTGCCAGCAGCCTGACTGCCACCGGGGAGCTGTTTTTT. This codes for CASSLTATGELFF.

The rearrangement joins TRBV7-3 to TRBJ2-1; 12 positions agree with TRBD2. Germline V gene sequence: CDR1 SGHTA, CDR2 FQGTGA. V was clipped by 4 bases and J by 6 bases; unmatched bases: 4. This CDR3 is built from 15 residues. This CDR3 is CASSWGLAGLNEQFF. For the CDR3, the DNA is TGTGCCAGCAGCTGGGGACTAGCGGGCCTCAATGAGCAGTTCTTC. Based on the CDR3 plus reference TRBV7-3 and TRBJ2-1, the full variable domain is GAGVSQTPSNKVTEKGKYVELRCDPISGHTALYWYRQSLGQGPEFLIYFQGTGAADDSGLPNDRFFAVRPEGSVSTLKIQRTERGDSAVYLCASSWGLAGLNEQFFGPGTRLTVL.

V is TRBV28 and J is TRBJ1-5, with no clear D. The CDR3 totals 12 residues. Per the germline V gene, CDR1 is MDHEN and CDR2 is SYDVKM. V was shortened by 2 bases and J by 7 bases, with 6 bases between the two germline ends. CDR3: CASSLEIQPQHF. As DNA, the CDR3 is TGTGCCAGCAGTTTAGAGATCCAGCCCCAGCATTTT.

This clone was seen only a few times. CDR3 sequence reads: CASSEEGTTPADTQYF. The CDR3 DNA reads TGTGCCAGCAGTGAGGAGGGTACTACCCCCGCAGATACGCAGTATTTT. The rearrangement uses TRBV6-4 and TRBJ2-3; D might be TRBD2 (6 bases). Germline V CDR1 and CDR2: MRHNA, SNTAGT. This CDR3 region has 16 residues. V was trimmed by 3 bases and J by 4 bases, leaving 17 bases between them.

This clone came up once. The chain is built from TRBV19 and TRBJ1-5; a weak D match, TRBD1 (5 bases). This CDR3 region has 14 residues. The germline V gene has CDR1 LNHDA and CDR2 SQIVND (reference sequence). The V end was cut by 2 bases, the J end by 5 bases, with 10 bases between. CDR3 sequence: CASSISGMDQPQHF. The CDR3, as DNA: TGTGCCAGTAGTATATCAGGGATGGATCAGCCCCAGCATTTT. The full variable domain, its missing parts supplied by reference TRBV19 and TRBJ1-5, is DGGITQSPKYLFRKEGQNVTLSCEQNLNHDAMYWYRQDPGQGLRLIYYSQIVNDFQKGDIAEGYSVSREKKESFPLTVTSAQKNPTAFYLCASSISGMDQPQHFGDGTRLSIL.

The chain combines TRBV5-1 with TRBJ1-2, with unresolved D. With 4 bases removed from V and 4 bases from J, the gap between germline ends came to 20 bases. This CDR3 comprises 16 residues. The V gene's germline CDR1 is SGHRS and CDR2 YFSETQ. The CDR3 bases are TGCGCCAGCAGCGAATCGCCAGGCCCCCAAGGCTATGGCTACACCTTC. Residues: CASSESPGPQGYGYTF.

Note on this clone: A junction boundary mismatches the germline segment, possibly from a read error. The chain links TRBV10-3 to TRBJ1-1; possibly TRBD1 for D (6 bases). This CDR3 has 14 residues. Germline values: CDR1 ENHRY, CDR2 SYGVKD. The CDR3 sequence is CAICEGQLNTEAFF. The DNA for the CDR3 is TGTGCCATCTGTGAGGGACAACTGAACACTGAAGCTTTCTTT.

The chain joins TRBV28 to TRBJ1-5; 7 bases map to TRBD1. Trimming cost V 8 bases and J 5 bases; bases outside gene matches: 9. Per germline, CDR1 MDHEN and CDR2 SYDVKM. The CDR3 is 14 amino acids. The CDR3 region is CASCYRGMYQPQHF. The CDR3 region has the DNA TGTGCCAGCTGTTACAGGGGAATGTATCAGCCCCAGCATTTT.

The V call is TRBV7-2, the J call TRBJ2-7; D is possibly TRBD2 (6 bases). Trimming shortened V by 6 bases and J by 3 bases, and 6 bases separated the two germline ends. The CDR3 spans 11 residues. Per the germline V gene, CDR1 is SGHTA and CDR2 is FQGNSA. The CDR3 sequence: CASRDYYEQYF. In DNA form, the CDR3 reads TGTGCCAGCAGGGACTACTACGAGCAGTACTTC. The whole variable domain, filled in from reference TRBV7-2 and TRBJ2-7, reads GAGVSQSPSNKVTEKGKDVELRCDPISGHTALYWYRQSLGQGLEFLIYFQGNSAPDKSGLPSDRFSAERTGGSVSTLTIQRTQQEDSAVYLCASRDYYEQYFGPGTRLTVT.

The genes are TRBV19 and TRBJ1-6; D is uncertain. Germline V CDR1 and CDR2: LNHDA, SQIVND (reference sequence). Trimming cost V 7 bases and J 10 bases, with 14 bases left between them. The CDR3 is 13 residues long. The CDR3 DNA sequence: TGTGCCAGTAAACCAGACAACCCATCACCCCTCCACTTT. This translates into CASKPDNPSPLHF.